These 30 T cell receptor beta chains were all obtained from the same sample, sequenced in a study of glioma-infiltrating T cells. Using RNA template, CDR3s of TCR alpha and beta were amplified with iRepertoire arm-PCR. TCRdb analysed the multiplex PCR reads with MiXCR anew, one entry per CDR3 protein. Found here are over 100,000 distinct CDR3 sequences, around 25% of them singletons; the top ten hold roughly 30%. The sequencing sample was made of glioma tissue, nonneoplastic brain tissue, or PBMCs (not recorded which). These receptor sequences come from a human donor with low-grade glioma or glioblastoma, undergoing nonglioma brain surgery, or in good health (not recorded which).

Concerning this clonotype: The junction does not match germline at one end; this may be a read error. The chain has TRBV7-2 and TRBJ2-1; D may be TRBD1 or TRBD2 (6 bases each). CDR3 length equals 15 residues. Germline V CDR1 and CDR2: SGHTA, FQGNSA. CDR3 amino acids: CAISWRGRSYNEQFF. The CDR3 DNA reads as TGTGCCATCAGCTGGAGGGGGAGAAGCTACAATGAGCAGTTCTTC.

At least ten counts were recorded for this clonotype. The chain combines TRBV4-1 with TRBJ1-1; 7 bases align to TRBD1. The V and J ends lost 0 bases and 12 bases, in that order; junction bases with no gene match: 16. The CDR3 sequence is 16 residues long. Germline lookup yields CDR1 MGHRA and CDR2 YSYEKL. In DNA form, the CDR3 reads TGCGCCAGCAGCCAAGATAAGGCTTGGGCAGGGGGAAGAACTTTCTTT. Translated: CASSQDKAWAGGRTFF.

About this clonotype: A read error may account for a junction end that differs from germline. V and J are TRBV20-1 and TRBJ2-2; possible D gene TRBD2, 6 bases. This CDR3 is built from 13 residues. CDR1 is DFQATT and CDR2 is SNEGSKA in the germline V gene (reference sequence). The CDR3 reads CSASPRNTGGLFF. CDR3 nucleotides: TGCAGTGCTAGCCCGAGGAACACCGGGGGGCTGTTTTTT.

The chain recombines TRBV20-1 with TRBJ1-1; D not resolved. Trimming cost V 7 bases and J 5 bases, with 8 bases left between them. This CDR3 is built from 10 residues. The germline V gene has CDR1 DFQATT and CDR2 SNEGSKA (reference sequence). CDR3 sequence reads: CSGRVTEAFF. The DNA of the CDR3 is TGCAGTGGGAGGGTAACTGAAGCTTTCTTT.

This clonotype was found many times. The J gene is TRBJ2-7, the V gene TRBV6-5; D is unclear. Trimming took 2 bases from V and 2 from J, leaving 13 bases between them. Germline loops: CDR1 MNHEY, CDR2 SVGAGI. The CDR3 totals 15 residues. CDR3 sequence (DNA): TGTGCCAGCAGTTACCTGGGGAAGGAGCCCTACGAGCAGTACTTC. Translation: CASSYLGKEPYEQYF.

This clonotype was counted at least ten times. The chain joins TRBV27 to TRBJ1-2, with TRBD1 matching 7 bases. Germline V gives CDR1 MNHEY, CDR2 SMNVEV (reference sequence). Unmatched junction bases numbered 13, after V lost 6 bases and J lost 6 bases. This CDR3 is built from 15 residues. In DNA, the CDR3 is TGTGCCAGCAGATACACCCGACAGGGAGGGGATGGCTACACCTTC. Protein sequence: CASRYTRQGGDGYTF.

A word on this clonotype: A read error is possible here, since a much larger clone lies one base away. DNA for the CDR3: TGTGCCAGCAGCCCGGGACTAGCGGGGGGGCGCTACGAGCAGTTCTTC. Amino acid sequence: CASSPGLAGGRYEQFF. J is TRBJ2-1 and V is TRBV7-2, with TRBD2 matching 16 bases. The CDR3 covers 16 residues. V lost 5 bases, J lost 10 bases, and 8 bases stayed unmatched. Germline CDR1 and CDR2: SGHTA and FQGNSA.

This clonotype has at least ten counts. J is TRBJ2-7 and V is TRBV4-1; tentatively, D is TRBD2 (5 bases). Germline V gives CDR1 MGHRA, CDR2 YSYEKL. This CDR3 has 14 residues. V was cut by 2 bases and J by 7 bases, with 15 bases left in between. CDR3 in amino acids: CASSQSPRVREQYF. Written as DNA, the CDR3 is TGCGCCAGCAGCCAAAGCCCGAGGGTACGAGAGCAGTACTTC.

The sample holds many counts of this clonotype. The rearrangement links TRBV11-2 to TRBJ1-1; D call uncertain. The germline V gene encodes CDR1 SGHAT and CDR2 FQNNGV. Between the trimmed V and J ends, which lost 2 bases and 5 bases, there was a span of 9 bases. The CDR3 has 13 residues. The CDR3 spells CASSLKTVTEAFF. CDR3 nucleotide sequence: TGTGCCAGCAGCTTAAAGACCGTGACTGAAGCTTTCTTT.

A single count supports this clonotype. Its ends do not fully match the called genes, so a read error is possible. This CDR3 is CASSRTPGSSHKAFF. Written as DNA, the CDR3 is TGCGCCAGCAGCCGCACCCCAGGGTCGAGTCATAAAGCTTTCTTT. The rearrangement joins TRBV7-2 to TRBJ1-1, with D possibly being TRBD1 (5 bases). This CDR3 has 15 residues. CDR1 SGHTA and CDR2 FQGNSA come from the germline V gene.

In its sample, this clonotype was seen many times. J is TRBJ1-1 and V is TRBV7-9; possibly TRBD1 for D (6 bases). The CDR3 totals 13 residues. The germline V gene has CDR1 SEHNR and CDR2 FQNEAQ (reference sequence). The V gene lost 5 bases and the J gene lost 4 bases, with 11 bases spanning the gap. This chain's CDR3 is CASSPTGFTEAFF. The CDR3 DNA follows: TGTGCCAGCAGCCCTACAGGGTTCACTGAAGCTTTCTTT. Based on the CDR3 plus reference TRBV7-9 and TRBJ1-1, the full variable domain is DTGVSQNPRHKITKRGQNVTFRCDPISEHNRLYWYRQTLGQGPEFLTYFQNEAQLEKSRLLSDRFSAERPKGSFSTLEIQRTEQGDSAMYLCASSPTGFTEAFFGQGTRLTVV.

The sample holds a few counts of this clonotype. V gene TRBV12-3 or TRBV12-4 combines with J gene TRBJ1-4; D is unresolved. Trimming took 3 bases from V and 4 from J, leaving 12 bases between them. This CDR3 contains 15 residues. Written as DNA, the CDR3 is TGTGCCAGCAGTTTCGGAAGGGAGGGTAATGAAAAACTGTTTTTT. Residues: CASSFGREGNEKLFF.

The chain recombines TRBV2 with TRBJ1-4; 7 positions match TRBD1. V dropped 8 bases and J dropped 8; count of bases not matched to a gene: 11. The CDR3 sequence is 14 residues long. Germline V lookup: CDR1 SNHLY, CDR2 FYNNEI. CDR3 in amino acids: CASSERQGKEKLFF. CDR3 DNA sequence: TGTGCCAGCTCAGAGAGACAGGGCAAAGAAAAACTGTTTTTT.

This clonotype occurred many times. V usage is TRBV6-2 or TRBV6-3 and J usage is TRBJ2-1; 10 bases are a match to TRBD2. The CDR3 contains 18 residues. V shed 6 bases, J shed 5 bases, and the junction held 16 bases outside the gene matches. In germline, CDR1 is MNHEY, CDR2 SVGEGT. The CDR3 DNA sequence: TGTGCCAGCAGCTTACGTTTCAGCCGGACTAGCGGCAACAATGAGCAGTTCTTC. Encoded protein: CASSLRFSRTSGNNEQFF.

This clonotype was seen at least ten times. This sequence joins TRBV6-2 or TRBV6-3 and TRBJ2-6; 14 nucleotides line up with TRBD2. Germline-derived CDR1 and CDR2 are MNHEY and SVGEGT. Trimming took 4 bases from V and 2 from J; bases not matched to a gene: 10. The CDR3 has 20 amino acids. Here the CDR3 reads CASSSPLGLAGETGANVLTF. CDR3 nucleotides: TGTGCCAGCAGTTCACCCTTGGGACTAGCGGGGGAAACTGGGGCCAACGTCCTGACTTTC.

Ten or more counts support this clonotype. The genes are TRBV18 and TRBJ1-5, with a possible D match to TRBD1 (6 bases). This CDR3 is 15 amino acids long. The germline V gene encodes CDR1 KGHSH and CDR2 LQKENI. Trimming took 4 bases from V and 3 from J, leaving 13 bases between them. The CDR3 coding sequence is TGTGCCAGCTCACGGCAAAGGGACACCAATCAGCCCCAGCATTTT. It codes for CASSRQRDTNQPQHF.

This clonotype has just a few counts. The V call is TRBV30, the J call TRBJ2-1; D call uncertain. Trimming removed 0 bases from V and 5 bases from J, with 8 bases in between. The CDR3 has 13 amino acids. CDR1 and CDR2 (germline): GTSNPN, SVGIG (reference sequence). The CDR3 region has the DNA TGTGCCTGGAGTGTACAAGTGGACAATGAGCAGTTCTTC. The encoded protein is CAWSVQVDNEQFF.

This clonotype showed up many times. The CDR3 region is CASRTGMNTEAFF. The DNA of the CDR3 is TGTGCCAGCCGGACAGGAATGAACACTGAAGCTTTCTTT. The chain is built from TRBV7-2 and TRBJ1-1; 7 nucleotides align to TRBD1. CDR1 is SGHTA, CDR2 FQGNSA, per germline. Trimming cost V 8 bases and J 0 bases; bases outside gene matches: 3. The CDR3 runs 13 residues.

At least ten counts were recorded for this clonotype. V is TRBV2 and J is TRBJ2-3; 7 bases align to TRBD2. The CDR3 spans 15 residues. Germline V gene data show CDR1 as SNHLY and CDR2 as FYNNEI. Trimming cost V 8 bases and J 1 base; bases outside gene matches: 9. CDR3 nucleotide sequence: TGTGCCAGCGGAGCGGGACGCCCTCGCACAGATACGCAGTATTTT. Protein sequence: CASGAGRPRTDTQYF.

Notes on this clonotype: This may be a read error: a much more frequent sequence differs by one nucleotide. The rearrangement joins TRBV29-1 to TRBJ2-4; D remains unclear. The CDR3 is 14 residues long. The germline gives CDR1 SQVTM, CDR2 ANQGSEA. For the CDR3, the DNA is TGCAGCGTTGGGGGTTGGCCCGCCAAAAACATTCAGTGCTTC. Protein sequence: CSVGGWPAKNIQCF.

This clonotype was picked up many times. J is TRBJ2-3 and V is TRBV11-2; TRBD2 matches at 13 bases. The CDR3 runs 19 residues. Germline V gene lookup returns CDR1 SGHAT and CDR2 FQNNGV. Germline trimming cut 1 base from V and 2 bases from J; bases unmatched to any gene: 9. This CDR3 reads CASSLGTSGGPNPTDTQYF. CDR3 DNA sequence: TGTGCCAGCAGCTTAGGGACTAGCGGGGGCCCTAATCCCACAGATACGCAGTATTTT. Filled out from reference TRBV11-2 and TRBJ2-3, the complete variable domain reads EAGVAQSPRYKIIEKRQSVAFWCNPISGHATLYWYQQILGQGPKLLIQFQNNGVVDDSQLPKDRFSAERLKGVDSTLKIQPAKLEDSAVYLCASSLGTSGGPNPTDTQYFGPGTRLTVL.

This clonotype was counted ten times or more. V is TRBV6-1 and J is TRBJ1-2; 7 bases line up with TRBD1. The CDR3 contains 15 residues. The V gene end was trimmed by 5 bases and the J gene end by 1 base; junction bases not matched to a gene: 7. Looked up from germline, CDR1 is MNHNS and CDR2 is SASEGT. The DNA for the CDR3 is TGTGCCAGCAGTCGAACAGGGGTTGATAACTATGGCTACACCTTC. This encodes CASSRTGVDNYGYTF.

A word on this clonotype: This could be a read error, since a much larger clone is one nucleotide away. V and J are TRBV10-3 and TRBJ1-5; 7 bases map to TRBD1. CDR1 is ENHRY, CDR2 SYGVKD, per germline. Trimming at V came to 3 bases and at J to 4 bases, leaving 6 bases not matched to a gene. This CDR3 spans 15 amino acids. CDR3 in amino acids: CAISDRGRGNQPQHF. Here the CDR3 DNA reads TGTGCCATCAGTGACCGGGGCAGGGGGAATCAGCCCCAGCATTTT.

This chain joins TRBV6-9 and TRBJ2-1, with 8 bases that match TRBD1. J gave up 8 bases and V 3 bases, and 6 bases lay outside the gene matches. This CDR3 region has 14 residues. From germline, CDR1 is MNHGY and CDR2 SVAAGI. The CDR3 loop reads CASSYGTGSYEQFF. CDR3 DNA: TGTGCCAGCAGTTACGGGACAGGAAGCTATGAGCAGTTCTTC.

This clonotype came up a few times. The chain has TRBV19 and TRBJ1-1; no clear D. Germline loops: CDR1 LNHDA, CDR2 SQIVND (reference sequence). The CDR3 runs 13 residues. V was shortened by 3 bases and J by 0 bases, with 5 bases between the two germline ends. In nucleotides, the CDR3 is TGTGCCAGTAGTATGACGATGAACACTGAAGCTTTCTTT. Protein: CASSMTMNTEAFF.

Ten or more counts support this clonotype. The J gene is TRBJ1-4, the V gene TRBV20-1, with 7 bases aligning to TRBD1. The germline CDR1 and CDR2 sequences are DFQATT and SNEGSKA (reference sequence). The CDR3 covers 14 residues. V trimming: 1 base; J trimming: 8 bases; junction bases outside the gene matches: 7. The CDR3 reads CSARVSQGKEKLFF. CDR3 in DNA: TGCAGTGCTAGAGTCTCACAGGGGAAGGAAAAACTGTTTTTT.

A remark on this clonotype: Given a much more abundant clone one base away, this may be a read error. The genes are TRBV30 and TRBJ1-1; D is possibly TRBD1 (5 bases). Per germline, CDR1 GTSNPN and CDR2 SVGIG (reference sequence). The length of the CDR3 is 13 residues. V was pared by 4 bases and J by 10 bases, with 19 bases between. The CDR3 DNA reads as TGTGCCTGGATAGGCACCCCGGGACGGTCAGCTTTCTTT. Translation: CAWIGTPGRSAFF.

The sample holds many counts of this clonotype. The chain combines TRBV6-2 or TRBV6-3 with TRBJ2-3; the D gene is possibly TRBD1 (5 bases). CDR1 and CDR2 (germline): MNHEY, SVGEGT. The V end lost 2 bases, the J end lost 6 bases, and 12 bases lay between the germline ends. CDR3 length equals 14 residues. This chain's CDR3 is CASSYGATLDTQYF. The CDR3 DNA reads TGTGCCAGCAGTTACGGGGCGACGTTGGATACGCAGTATTTT.

This clonotype was seen more than once but under ten times. V gene TRBV2 combines with J gene TRBJ2-5; TRBD1 agrees at 8 bases. The CDR3 extends over 15 amino acids. The germline V gene encodes CDR1 SNHLY and CDR2 FYNNEI. The J segment lost 3 bases and the V segment lost 6 bases, leaving 9 bases of the junction unmatched. CDR3 region: CASRAGQGREETQYF. DNA for the CDR3: TGTGCCAGCAGGGCCGGACAGGGCCGCGAAGAGACCCAGTACTTC.

In its sample, this clonotype was seen a few times. This chain links TRBV5-1 with TRBJ2-7; the D gene is possibly TRBD2 (5 bases). CDR1 and CDR2 from the germline V gene are SGHRS and YFSETQ. Trimming took 5 bases from V and 3 from J, leaving 24 bases between them. The CDR3 runs to 17 residues. The CDR3 loop is CASREDGPARRFYEQYF. CDR3 nucleotides: TGCGCCAGCAGGGAGGATGGCCCCGCAAGGAGGTTCTACGAGCAGTACTTC. Full variable domain (outside the CDR3, taken from reference TRBV5-1 and TRBJ2-7): KAGVTQTPRYLIKTRGQQVTLSCSPISGHRSVSWYQQTPGQGLQFLFEYFSETQRNKGNFPGRFSGRQFSNSRSEMNVSTLELGDSALYLCASREDGPARRFYEQYFGPGTRLTVT.